A selection of T cell receptor beta chains follows, all from one sample in a study of cytomegalovirus exposure and HLA in healthy donors. TCRdb's copy holds only in-frame clones and misses some; the assay was immunoSEQ multiplex PCR. The sample consists of about 70,000 clones, around 70% of them appearing once. The source material was PBMCs. The receptors originated from a human donor in good health. CDR3s include the opening cysteine and the closing phenylalanine or tryptophan. Each record gives: V gene, D gene, J gene, clone size, CDR3 protein, CDR3 DNA. The D gene is left open where the match is weak. Clone sizes are given selectively: once, few, many, or a class where the clone is expanded.

>TRBV5-1|.|TRBJ2-2|.
CASSRTQGGIRTGELFF
TGCGCCAGCAGCCGGACCCAAGGGGGTATTAGGACCGGGGAGCTGTTTTTT
>TRBV10-3|TRBD1|TRBJ2-2|.
CAISESIRDRRNTGELFF
TGTGCCATCAGTGAGTCGATAAGGGACAGGAGGAACACCGGGGAGCTGTTTTTT
>TRBV7-3|TRBD1|TRBJ2-7|.
CASSVSGTDNSYEQYF
TGTGCCAGCAGCGTATCCGGGACAGACAACTCCTACGAGCAGTACTTC
>TRBV30|.|TRBJ2-1|few
CAWSVAVYNEQFF
TGTGCCTGGAGTGTAGCGGTATACAATGAGCAGTTCTTC
>TRBV5-4|.|TRBJ1-3|.
CASTKAGAGNTIYF
TGTGCCAGCACCAAGGCAGGGGCTGGAAACACCATATATTTT
>TRBV29-1|.|TRBJ1-3|.
CSVEIGVSGNTIYF
TGCAGCGTTGAAATCGGGGTGTCAGGAAACACCATATATTTT
>TRBV13|TRBD2|TRBJ2-1|.
CASIKRLAGYNEQFF
TGTGCCAGCATTAAGCGGCTAGCGGGATACAATGAGCAGTTCTTC
>TRBV5-4|TRBD1|TRBJ1-4|few
CASSLTDRGNEKLFF
TGTGCCAGCAGCCTTACCGACAGGGGGAATGAAAAACTGTTTTTT
>TRBV6-1|TRBD2|TRBJ2-2|once
CASSLAGAGTGELFF
TGTGCCAGCAGCCTAGCGGGAGCCGGTACCGGGGAGCTGTTTTTT
>TRBV27|.|TRBJ2-5|once
CASSFSGTQGETQYF
TGTGCCAGCAGTTTCTCCGGGACTCAGGGAGAGACCCAGTACTTC
>TRBV18|TRBD2|TRBJ2-5|few
CASSPREGHSETQYF
TGTGCCAGCTCACCACGGGAGGGCCATTCAGAGACCCAGTACTTC
>TRBV30|TRBD1|TRBJ2-3|.
CAWSVSSGQGRAGTQYF
TGTGCCTGGAGTGTTAGTTCCGGACAGGGAAGAGCGGGTACGCAGTATTTT
>TRBV19|.|TRBJ1-5|.
CASSIYSSNQPQHF
TGTGCCAGTAGTATTTATAGTAGCAATCAGCCCCAGCATTTT
>TRBV19|TRBD1|TRBJ2-7|.
CASRPDRVSYEQYF
TGTGCCAGTAGACCGGACAGGGTTAGCTACGAGCAGTACTTC
>TRBV29-1|.|TRBJ2-5|.
CSVELVYRSEETQYF
TGCAGCGTGGAACTAGTTTATAGGTCTGAAGAGACCCAGTACTTC
>TRBV5-1|TRBD1|TRBJ2-1|.
CASSWTGGFEQFF
TGCGCCAGCAGCTGGACAGGGGGCTTTGAGCAGTTCTTC
>TRBV5-1|.|TRBJ2-7|.
CASSYGSRGSYEQYF
TGCGCCAGCAGCTACGGTAGCAGAGGGTCCTACGAGCAGTACTTC
>TRBV9|TRBD2|TRBJ2-3|.
CASSLGTSGRAADTQYF
TGTGCCAGCAGCCTCGGGACTAGCGGGAGGGCCGCAGATACGCAGTATTTT
>TRBV29-1|TRBD1|TRBJ2-7|.
CSVSLGQHTYEQYF
TGCAGCGTTTCTTTGGGACAGCATACCTACGAGCAGTACTTC
>TRBV5-6|.|TRBJ2-7|few
CASSLERSHEQYF
TGTGCCAGCAGCTTGGAAAGAAGCCACGAGCAGTACTTC
>TRBV18|.|TRBJ1-1|.
CASSRLDRNTEAFF
TGTGCCAGCTCACGTTTGGACAGGAACACTGAAGCTTTCTTT
>TRBV5-1|.|TRBJ1-3|.
CASSFSQSYSGNTIYF
TGCGCCAGCAGCTTCAGTCAATCGTACTCTGGAAACACCATATATTTT
>TRBV25-1|.|TRBJ2-5|.
CASSEGQYQETQYF
TGTGCCAGCAGTGAAGGACAGTACCAAGAGACCCAGTACTTC
>TRBV6-4|TRBD2|TRBJ2-1|.
CASSALAGGSGGEQFF
TGTGCCAGCAGTGCCCTAGCGGGAGGCTCAGGCGGTGAGCAGTTCTTC
>TRBV4-1|.|TRBJ2-5|.
CASSQEGAGETQYF
TGCGCCAGCAGCCAAGAAGGGGCAGGGGAGACCCAGTACTTC
>TRBV27|TRBD2|TRBJ2-2|.
CASSLTSGGGELFF
TGTGCCAGCAGCCTAACTAGCGGCGGGGGGGAGCTGTTTTTT
>TRBV4-2|TRBD2|TRBJ2-1|.
CASSDPPAGRSGSMDEQFF
TGTGCCAGCAGCGACCCCCCGGCGGGTAGAAGCGGGAGTATGGATGAGCAGTTCTTC
>TRBV30|.|TRBJ1-4|.
CAWSVQGGEKLFF
TGTGCCTGGAGTGTACAAGGCGGTGAAAAACTGTTTTTT